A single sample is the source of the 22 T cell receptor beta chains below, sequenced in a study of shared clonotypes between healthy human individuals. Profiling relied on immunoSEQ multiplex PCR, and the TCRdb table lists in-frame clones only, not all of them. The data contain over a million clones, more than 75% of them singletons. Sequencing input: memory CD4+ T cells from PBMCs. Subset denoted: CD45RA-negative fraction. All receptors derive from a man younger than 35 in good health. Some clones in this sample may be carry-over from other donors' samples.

The CDR3 loop reads CAISETDAQPQHF. The CDR3, as DNA: TGTGCCATCAGTGAAACGGACGCTCAGCCCCAGCATTTT. The chain recombines TRBV10-3 with TRBJ1-5; no firm D call. The CDR3 has 13 residues. Per germline, CDR1 ENHRY and CDR2 SYGVKD. The germline V and J ends were trimmed by 3 bases and 6 bases, with 9 bases remaining between them.

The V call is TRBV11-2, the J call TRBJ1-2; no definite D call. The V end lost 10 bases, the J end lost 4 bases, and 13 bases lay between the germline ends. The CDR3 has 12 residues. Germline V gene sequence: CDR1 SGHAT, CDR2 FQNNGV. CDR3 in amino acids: CATRPTLYGYTF. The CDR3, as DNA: TGTGCCACCAGACCTACCCTCTATGGCTACACCTTC.

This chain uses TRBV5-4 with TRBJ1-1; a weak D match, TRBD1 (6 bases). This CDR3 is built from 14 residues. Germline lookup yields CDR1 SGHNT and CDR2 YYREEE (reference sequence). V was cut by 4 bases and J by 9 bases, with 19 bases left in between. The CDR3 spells CASSPGGGGSQAFF. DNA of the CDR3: TGTGCCAGCAGCCCAGGAGGGGGGGGCAGTCAAGCTTTCTTT.

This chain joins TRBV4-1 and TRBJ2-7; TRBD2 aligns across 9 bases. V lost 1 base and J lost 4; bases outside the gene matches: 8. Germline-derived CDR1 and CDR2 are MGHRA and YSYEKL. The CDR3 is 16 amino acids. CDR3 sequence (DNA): TGCGCCAGCAGCCAAGTAACCGGGACTAGCAGATACGAGCAGTACTTC. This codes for CASSQVTGTSRYEQYF.

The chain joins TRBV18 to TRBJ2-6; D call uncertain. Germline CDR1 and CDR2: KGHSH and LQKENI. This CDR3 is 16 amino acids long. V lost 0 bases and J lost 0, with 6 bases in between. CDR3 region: CASSPPYNSGANVLTF. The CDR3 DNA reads TGTGCCAGCTCACCACCGTACAACTCTGGGGCCAACGTCCTGACTTTC.

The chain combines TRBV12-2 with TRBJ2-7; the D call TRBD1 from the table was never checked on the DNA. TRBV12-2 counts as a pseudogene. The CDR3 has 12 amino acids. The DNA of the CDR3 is TGTGCAAGTCGCCAACGCAAAGACAGCGCATACTTC. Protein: CASRQRKDSAYF.

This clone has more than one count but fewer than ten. CDR3 DNA: TGTGCCAGCAGCTTTGGCAGCTCTGGGGCCAACGTCCTGACTTTC. Protein sequence: CASSFGSSGANVLTF. V gene TRBV11-2 combines with J gene TRBJ2-6; D is uncertain. There are 15 residues in the CDR3. V was pared by 3 bases and J by 0 bases, with 6 bases between. CDR1 is SGHAT and CDR2 is FQNNGV in the germline V gene.

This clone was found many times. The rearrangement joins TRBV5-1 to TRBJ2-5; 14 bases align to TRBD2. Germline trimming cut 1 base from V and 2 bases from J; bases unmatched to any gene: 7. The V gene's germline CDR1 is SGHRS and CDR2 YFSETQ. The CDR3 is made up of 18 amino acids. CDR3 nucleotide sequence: TGCGCCAGCAGCTTGCGACTAGCGGGAGGGGGGTTACAAGAGACCCAGTACTTC. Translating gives CASSLRLAGGGLQETQYF.

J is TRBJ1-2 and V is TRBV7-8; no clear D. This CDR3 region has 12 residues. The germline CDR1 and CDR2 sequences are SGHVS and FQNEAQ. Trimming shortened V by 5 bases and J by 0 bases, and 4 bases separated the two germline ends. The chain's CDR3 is CASSAANYGYTF. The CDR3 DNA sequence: TGTGCCAGCAGCGCCGCTAACTATGGCTACACCTTC.

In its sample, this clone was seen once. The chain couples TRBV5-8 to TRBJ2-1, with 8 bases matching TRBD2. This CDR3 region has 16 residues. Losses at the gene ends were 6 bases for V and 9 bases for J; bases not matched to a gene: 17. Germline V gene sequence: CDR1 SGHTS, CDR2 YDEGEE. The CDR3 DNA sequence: TGTGCCAGCACCCCCCGAGTGGTAGCGGGGAACGGTGAGCAGTTCTTC. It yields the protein CASTPRVVAGNGEQFF.

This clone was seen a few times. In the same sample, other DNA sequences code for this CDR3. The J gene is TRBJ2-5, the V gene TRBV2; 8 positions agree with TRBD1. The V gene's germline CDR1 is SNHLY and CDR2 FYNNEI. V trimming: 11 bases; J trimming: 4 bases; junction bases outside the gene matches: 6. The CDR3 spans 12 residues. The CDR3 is CASRTGRETQYF. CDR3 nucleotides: TGTGCCTCCAGGACAGGGAGAGAGACCCAGTACTTC. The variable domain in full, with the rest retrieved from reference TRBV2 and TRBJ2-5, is EPEVTQTPSHQVTQMGQEVILRCVPISNHLYFYWYRQILGQKVEFLVSFYNNEISEKSEIFDDQFSVERPDGSNFTLKIRSTKLEDSAMYFCASRTGRETQYFGPGTRLLVL.

This CDR3 is CASRRGGQGNTGELFF. The CDR3 region has the DNA TGTGCCAGCCGCAGAGGGGGACAGGGGAACACCGGGGAGCTGTTTTTT. The chain carries TRBV28 and TRBJ2-2, with 9 positions matching TRBD1. This CDR3 comprises 16 residues. From germline, CDR1 is MDHEN and CDR2 SYDVKM. V was clipped by 8 bases and J by 1 base; unmatched bases: 8.

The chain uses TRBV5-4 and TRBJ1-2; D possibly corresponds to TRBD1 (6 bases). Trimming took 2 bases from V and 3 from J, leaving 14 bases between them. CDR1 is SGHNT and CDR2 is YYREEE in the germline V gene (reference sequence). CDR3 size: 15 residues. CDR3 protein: CASSFGGQGHYGYTF. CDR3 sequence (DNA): TGTGCCAGCAGCTTTGGCGGGCAGGGGCACTATGGCTACACCTTC. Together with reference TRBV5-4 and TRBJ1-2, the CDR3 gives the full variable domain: ETGVTQSPTHLIKTRGQQVTLRCSSQSGHNTVSWYQQALGQGPQFIFQYYREEENGRGNFPPRFSGLQFPNYSSELNVNALELDDSALYLCASSFGGQGHYGYTFGSGTRLTVV.

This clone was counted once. The CDR3 DNA is TGTGCCAGCAGTTTAATGCGAGCGAACACCGGGGAGCTGTTTTTT. It specifies CASSLMRANTGELFF. The rearrangement links TRBV28 to TRBJ2-2; D unresolved. This CDR3 region has 15 residues. With 2 bases removed from V and 0 bases from J, the gap between germline ends came to 7 bases. CDR1 MDHEN and CDR2 SYDVKM come from the germline V gene.

CDR3 amino acids: CASSSRLSGATAFYEQYF. CDR3 in DNA: TGTGCCAGCAGCTCCCGCCTCAGCGGAGCAACCGCCTTCTACGAGCAGTACTTC. The genes are TRBV13 and TRBJ2-7, with D possibly being TRBD2 (5 bases). The CDR3 loop spans 18 amino acids. With 4 bases removed from V and 3 bases from J, the gap between germline ends came to 25 bases. Per germline, CDR1 PRHDT and CDR2 FYEKMQ (reference sequence).

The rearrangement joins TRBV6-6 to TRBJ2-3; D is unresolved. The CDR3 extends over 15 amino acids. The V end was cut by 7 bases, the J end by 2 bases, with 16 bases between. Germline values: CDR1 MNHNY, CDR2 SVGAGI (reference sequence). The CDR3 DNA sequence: TGTGCCAGCACCCAACAGCCTACCCTCACAGATACGCAGTATTTT. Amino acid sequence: CASTQQPTLTDTQYF.

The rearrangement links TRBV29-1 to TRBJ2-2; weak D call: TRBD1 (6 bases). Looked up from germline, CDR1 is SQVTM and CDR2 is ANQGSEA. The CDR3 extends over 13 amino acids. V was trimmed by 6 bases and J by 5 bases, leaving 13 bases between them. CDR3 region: CSVAVGGTGELFF. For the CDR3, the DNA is TGCAGCGTCGCCGTAGGGGGTACCGGGGAGCTGTTTTTT.

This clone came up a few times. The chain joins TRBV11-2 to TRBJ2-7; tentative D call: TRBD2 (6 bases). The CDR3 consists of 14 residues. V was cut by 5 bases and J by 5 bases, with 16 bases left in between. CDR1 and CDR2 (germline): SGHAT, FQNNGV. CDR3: CASSQRQAGHEQYF. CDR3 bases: TGTGCCAGCAGCCAGCGGCAAGCGGGCCACGAGCAGTACTTC.

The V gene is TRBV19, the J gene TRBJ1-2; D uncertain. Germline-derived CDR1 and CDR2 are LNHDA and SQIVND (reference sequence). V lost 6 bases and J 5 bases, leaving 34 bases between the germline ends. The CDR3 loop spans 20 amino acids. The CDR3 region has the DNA TGTGCCAGTAGCCCCCCGACGGGTTTGACCCTCAGGACGGGCCGTTATGGCTACACCTTC. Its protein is CASSPPTGLTLRTGRYGYTF.

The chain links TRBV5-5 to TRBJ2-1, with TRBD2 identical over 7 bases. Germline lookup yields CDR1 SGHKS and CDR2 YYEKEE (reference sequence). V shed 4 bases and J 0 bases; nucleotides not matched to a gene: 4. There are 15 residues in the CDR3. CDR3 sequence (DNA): TGTGCCAGCAGCGGGACTATGAACTCCTACAATGAGCAGTTCTTC. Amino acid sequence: CASSGTMNSYNEQFF. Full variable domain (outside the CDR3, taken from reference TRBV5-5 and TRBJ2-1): DAGVTQSPTHLIKTRGQQVTLRCSPISGHKSVSWYQQVLGQGPQFIFQYYEKEERGRGNFPDRFSARQFPNYSSELNVNALLLGDSALYLCASSGTMNSYNEQFFGPGTRLTVL.

CDR3 residues: CASSRPYNEQFF. CDR3 nucleotides: TGTGCCAGCAGCCGTCCATACAATGAGCAGTTCTTC. The chain couples TRBV6-6 to TRBJ2-1; D is ambiguous. Between the trimmed V and J ends, which lost 6 bases and 4 bases, there was a span of 7 bases. CDR3 length: 12 residues. The germline V gene has CDR1 MNHNY and CDR2 SVGAGI (reference sequence).

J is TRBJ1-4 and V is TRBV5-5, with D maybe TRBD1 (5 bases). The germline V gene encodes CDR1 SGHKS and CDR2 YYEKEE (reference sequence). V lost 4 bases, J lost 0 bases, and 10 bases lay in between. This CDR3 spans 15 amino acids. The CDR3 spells CASSMGLATNEKLFF. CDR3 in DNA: TGTGCCAGCAGCATGGGGCTAGCAACTAATGAAAAACTGTTTTTT.